The T cell receptor (beta chain) described here comes from a study of control samples from healthy donors and cancer patients. Repertoires were generated with immunoSEQ multiplex PCR, while TCRdb's copy carries only in-frame clones and drops some. The sample records 140,000 to 150,000 clones, roughly 93% being singletons. The CDR3 is made up of 13 amino acids. The germline V gene has CDR1 LGHNA and CDR2 YNFKEQ. V was trimmed by 0 bases and J by 8 bases, leaving 7 bases between them. The source material was blood. The J gene is TRBJ1-4, the V gene TRBV4-2, with no clear D. The source of this sequence is a man aged 18 to 29 in good health. CDR3 DNA sequence: TGTGCCAGCAGCCAAGATTTGGGCGAAAAACTGTTTTTT. Its translation is CASSQDLGEKLFF.